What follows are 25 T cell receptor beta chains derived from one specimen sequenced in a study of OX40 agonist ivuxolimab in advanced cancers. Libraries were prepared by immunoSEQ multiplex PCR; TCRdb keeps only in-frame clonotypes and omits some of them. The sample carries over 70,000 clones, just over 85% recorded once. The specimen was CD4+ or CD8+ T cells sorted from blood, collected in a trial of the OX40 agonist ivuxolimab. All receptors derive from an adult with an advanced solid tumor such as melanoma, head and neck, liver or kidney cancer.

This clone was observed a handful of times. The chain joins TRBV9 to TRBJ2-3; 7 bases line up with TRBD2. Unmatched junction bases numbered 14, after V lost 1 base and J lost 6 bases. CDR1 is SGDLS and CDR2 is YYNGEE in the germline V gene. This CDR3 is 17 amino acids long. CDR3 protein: CASSVRPTSRGGDTQYF. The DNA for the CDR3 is TGTGCCAGCAGCGTACGACCGACTAGCCGAGGTGGGGATACGCAGTATTTT.

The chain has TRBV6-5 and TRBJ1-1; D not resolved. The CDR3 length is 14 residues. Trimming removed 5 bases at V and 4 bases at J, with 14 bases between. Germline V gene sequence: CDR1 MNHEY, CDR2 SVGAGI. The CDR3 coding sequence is TGTGCCAGCAGTAAATCACGGGTGGCCACTGAAGCTTTCTTT. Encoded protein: CASSKSRVATEAFF.

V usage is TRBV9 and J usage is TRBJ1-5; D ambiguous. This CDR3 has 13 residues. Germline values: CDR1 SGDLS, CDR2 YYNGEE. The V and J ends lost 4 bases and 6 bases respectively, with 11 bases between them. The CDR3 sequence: CASSPGGGQPQHF. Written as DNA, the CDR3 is TGTGCCAGCAGCCCGGGAGGTGGTCAGCCCCAGCATTTT.

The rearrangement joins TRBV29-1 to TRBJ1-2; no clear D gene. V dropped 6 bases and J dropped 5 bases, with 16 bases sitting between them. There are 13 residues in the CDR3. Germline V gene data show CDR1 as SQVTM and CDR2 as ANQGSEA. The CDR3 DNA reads TGCAGCGTCGAGGGCAGTCTTTCTTATGGCTACACCTTC. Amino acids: CSVEGSLSYGYTF. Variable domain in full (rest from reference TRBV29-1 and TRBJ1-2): SAVISQKPSRDICQRGTSLTIQCQVDSQVTMMFWYRQQPGQSLTLIATANQGSEATYESGFVIDKFPISRPNLTFSTLTVSNMSPEDSSIYLCSVEGSLSYGYTFGSGTRLTVV.

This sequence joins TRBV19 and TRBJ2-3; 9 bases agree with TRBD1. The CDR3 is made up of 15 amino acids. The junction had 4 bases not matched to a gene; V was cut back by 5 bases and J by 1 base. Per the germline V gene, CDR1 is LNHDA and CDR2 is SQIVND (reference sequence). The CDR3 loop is CASSSRTGGTDTQYF. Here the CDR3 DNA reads TGTGCCAGTAGTTCACGGACAGGGGGCACAGATACGCAGTATTTT.

The CDR3 nucleotides are TGCGCCAGCAGTCAATGCAGGGTACGGCCCCAGCATTTT. It translates to CASSQCRVRPQHF. The chain couples TRBV23-1 to TRBJ1-5; perhaps TRBD1 as D (5 bases). TRBV23-1 is an ORF for which the function is uncertain. This CDR3 is built from 13 residues. Trimming pared 1 base from V and 9 bases from J, leaving 10 bases between.

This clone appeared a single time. Here the CDR3 DNA reads TGTGCCAGCAGTGAAGAGAGGGACCTTGAAGTCGGCAATGAGCAGTTCTTC. Encoded protein: CASSEERDLEVGNEQFF. The gene calls are TRBV2 and TRBJ2-1; D may match TRBD1 or TRBD2 (5 bases each). The CDR3 spans 17 residues. Trimming stripped 1 base from V and 6 bases from J, with 19 bases between. Germline assignment: CDR1 SNHLY and CDR2 FYNNEI.

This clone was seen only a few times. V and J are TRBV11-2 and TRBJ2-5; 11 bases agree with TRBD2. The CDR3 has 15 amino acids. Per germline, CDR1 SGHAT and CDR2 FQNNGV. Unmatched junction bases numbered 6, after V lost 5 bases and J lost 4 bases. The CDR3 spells CASSNSGGARETQYF. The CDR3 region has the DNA TGTGCCAGCAGCAATAGCGGGGGGGCCCGAGAGACCCAGTACTTC.

The CDR3 here is CSVEERRDRVYEQFF. CDR3 in DNA: TGCAGCGTTGAGGAGCGTAGGGACAGGGTTTATGAGCAGTTCTTC. The genes are TRBV29-1 and TRBJ2-1; 9 bases fit TRBD1. Germline V lookup: CDR1 SQVTM, CDR2 ANQGSEA. J gave up 8 bases and V 3 bases, and 11 bases lay outside the gene matches. The CDR3 extends over 15 amino acids.

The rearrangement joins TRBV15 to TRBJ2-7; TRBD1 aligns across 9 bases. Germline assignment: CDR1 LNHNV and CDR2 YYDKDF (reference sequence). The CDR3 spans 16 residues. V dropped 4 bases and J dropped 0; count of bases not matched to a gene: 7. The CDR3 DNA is TGTGCCACCAGCACCATTCGGGACAGGGTCTCCTACGAGCAGTACTTC. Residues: CATSTIRDRVSYEQYF.

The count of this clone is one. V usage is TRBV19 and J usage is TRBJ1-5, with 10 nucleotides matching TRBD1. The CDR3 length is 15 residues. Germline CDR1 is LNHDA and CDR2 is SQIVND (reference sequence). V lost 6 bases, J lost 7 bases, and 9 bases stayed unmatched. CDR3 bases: TGTGCCAGTAGGAGGGACAGGGGTATTCAACAGCCCCAGCATTTT. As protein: CASRRDRGIQQPQHF.

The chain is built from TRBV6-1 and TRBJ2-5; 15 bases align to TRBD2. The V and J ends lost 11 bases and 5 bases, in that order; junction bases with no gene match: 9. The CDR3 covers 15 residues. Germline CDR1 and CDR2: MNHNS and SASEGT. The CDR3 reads CAGRTSGGATETQYF. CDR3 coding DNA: TGTGCCGGAAGGACTAGCGGGGGGGCCACCGAGACCCAGTACTTC.

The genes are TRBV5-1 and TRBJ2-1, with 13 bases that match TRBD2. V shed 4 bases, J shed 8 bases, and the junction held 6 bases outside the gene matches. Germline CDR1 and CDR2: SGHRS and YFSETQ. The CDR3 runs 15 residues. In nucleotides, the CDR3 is TGCGCCAGCAGCCTAGAACTAGCGGGGGGGCATGAGCAGTTCTTC. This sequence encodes CASSLELAGGHEQFF.

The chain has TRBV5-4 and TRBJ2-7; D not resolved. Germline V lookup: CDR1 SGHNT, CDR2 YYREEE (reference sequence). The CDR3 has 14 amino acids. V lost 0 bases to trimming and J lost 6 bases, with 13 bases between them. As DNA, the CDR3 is TGTGCCAGCAGCTTGGACAGCCTAACCCTCGAGCAGTACTTC. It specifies CASSLDSLTLEQYF.

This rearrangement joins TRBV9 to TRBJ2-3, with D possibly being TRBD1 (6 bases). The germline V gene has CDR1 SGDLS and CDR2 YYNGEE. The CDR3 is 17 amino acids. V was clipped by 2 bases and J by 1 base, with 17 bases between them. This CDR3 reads CASSVRGSRGGTDTQYF. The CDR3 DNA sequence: TGTGCCAGCAGCGTTAGAGGTAGCAGGGGAGGCACAGATACGCAGTATTTT.

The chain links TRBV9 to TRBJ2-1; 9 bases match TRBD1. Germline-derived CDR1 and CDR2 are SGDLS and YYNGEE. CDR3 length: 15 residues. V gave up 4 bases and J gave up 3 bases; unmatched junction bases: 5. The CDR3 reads CASSWTGEGYNEQFF. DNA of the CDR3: TGTGCCAGCAGCTGGACAGGGGAAGGCTACAATGAGCAGTTCTTC.

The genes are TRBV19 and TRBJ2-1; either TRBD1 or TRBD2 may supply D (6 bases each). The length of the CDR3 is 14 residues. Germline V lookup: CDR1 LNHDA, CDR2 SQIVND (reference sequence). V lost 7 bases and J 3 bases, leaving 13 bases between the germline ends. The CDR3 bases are TGTGCCAGTACAGAGGGGGGAAACTACAATGAGCAGTTCTTC. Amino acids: CASTEGGNYNEQFF.

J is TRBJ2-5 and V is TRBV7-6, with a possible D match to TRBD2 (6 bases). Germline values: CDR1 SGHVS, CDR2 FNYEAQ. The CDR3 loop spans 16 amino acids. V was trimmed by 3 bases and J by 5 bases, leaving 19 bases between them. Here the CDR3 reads CASSFIGAAAGETQYF. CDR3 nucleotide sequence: TGTGCCAGCAGCTTTATTGGGGCGGCGGCGGGGGAGACCCAGTACTTC. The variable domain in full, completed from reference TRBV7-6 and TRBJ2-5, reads GAGVSQSPRYKVTKRGQDVALRCDPISGHVSLYWYRQALGQGPEFLTYFNYEAQQDKSGLPNDRFSAERPEGSISTLTIQRTEQRDSAMYRCASSFIGAAAGETQYFGPGTRLLVL.

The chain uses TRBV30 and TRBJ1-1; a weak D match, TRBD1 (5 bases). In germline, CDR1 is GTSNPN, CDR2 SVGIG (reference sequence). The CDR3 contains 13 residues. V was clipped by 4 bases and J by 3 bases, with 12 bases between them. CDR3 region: CAWTLLGDTEAFF. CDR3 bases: TGTGCCTGGACCCTCCTAGGGGACACTGAAGCTTTCTTT.

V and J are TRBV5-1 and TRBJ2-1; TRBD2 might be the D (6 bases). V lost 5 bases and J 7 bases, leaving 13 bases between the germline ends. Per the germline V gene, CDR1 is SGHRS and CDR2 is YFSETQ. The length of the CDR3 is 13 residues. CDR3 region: CASRPGTGNEQFF. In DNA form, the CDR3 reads TGCGCCAGCAGGCCCGGGACTGGTAATGAGCAGTTCTTC.

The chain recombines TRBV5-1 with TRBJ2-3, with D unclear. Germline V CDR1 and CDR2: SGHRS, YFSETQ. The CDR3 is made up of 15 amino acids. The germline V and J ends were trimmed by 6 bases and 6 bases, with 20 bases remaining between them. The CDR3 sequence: CASTPRPTSLDTQYF. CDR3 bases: TGCGCCAGCACCCCCAGACCTACGTCCCTCGATACGCAGTATTTT.

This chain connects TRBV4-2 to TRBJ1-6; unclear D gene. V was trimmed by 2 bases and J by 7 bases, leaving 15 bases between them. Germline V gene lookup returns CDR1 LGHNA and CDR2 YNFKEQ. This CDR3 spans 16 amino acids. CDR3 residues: CASSQSSRQPNSPLHF. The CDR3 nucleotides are TGTGCCAGCAGCCAAAGTAGTCGGCAGCCCAATTCACCCCTCCACTTT.

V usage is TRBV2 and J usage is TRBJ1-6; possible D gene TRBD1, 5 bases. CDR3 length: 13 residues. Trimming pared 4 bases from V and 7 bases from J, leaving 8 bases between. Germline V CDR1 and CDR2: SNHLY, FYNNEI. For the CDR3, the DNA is TGTGCCAGCAGTGTGGGGGTAAATTCACCCCTCCACTTT. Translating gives CASSVGVNSPLHF.

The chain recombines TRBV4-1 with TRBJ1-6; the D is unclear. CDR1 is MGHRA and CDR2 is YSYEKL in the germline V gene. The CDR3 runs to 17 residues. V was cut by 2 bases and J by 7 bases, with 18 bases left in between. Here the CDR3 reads CASSQPEPRHKNSPLHF. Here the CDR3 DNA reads TGCGCCAGCAGCCAACCAGAGCCTAGACATAAGAATTCACCCCTCCACTTT.

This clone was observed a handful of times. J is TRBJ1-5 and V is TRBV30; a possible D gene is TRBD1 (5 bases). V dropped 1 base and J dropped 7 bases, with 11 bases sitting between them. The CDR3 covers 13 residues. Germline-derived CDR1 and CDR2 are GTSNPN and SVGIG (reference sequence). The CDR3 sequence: CAWSGQGGQPQHF. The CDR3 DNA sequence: TGTGCCTGGAGTGGGCAGGGCGGCCAGCCCCAGCATTTT.